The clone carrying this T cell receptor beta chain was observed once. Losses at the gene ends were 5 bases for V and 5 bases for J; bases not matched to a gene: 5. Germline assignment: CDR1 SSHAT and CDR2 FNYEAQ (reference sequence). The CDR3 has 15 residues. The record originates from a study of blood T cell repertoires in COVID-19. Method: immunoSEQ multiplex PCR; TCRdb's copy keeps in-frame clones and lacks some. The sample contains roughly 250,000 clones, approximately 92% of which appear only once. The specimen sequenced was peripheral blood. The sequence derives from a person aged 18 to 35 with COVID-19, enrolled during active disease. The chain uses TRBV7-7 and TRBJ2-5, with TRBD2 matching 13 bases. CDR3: CASSIGLAGDETQYF. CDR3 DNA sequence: TGTGCCAGCAGCATCGGACTAGCGGGAGATGAGACCCAGTACTTC. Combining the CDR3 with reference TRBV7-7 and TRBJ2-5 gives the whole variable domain GAGVSQSPRYKVTKRGQDVTLRCDPISSHATLYWYQQALGQGPEFLTYFNYEAQPDKSGLPSDRFSAERPEGSISTLTIQRTEQRDSAMYRCASSIGLAGDETQYFGPGTRLLVL.